The 6 T cell receptor beta chains listed next were all sequenced from one sample in a study of patients and donors after allogeneic stem cell transplantation. TCRdb recomputed calls from the RT-PCR reads with MiXCR, one row per CDR3 protein. The sample comprises fewer than 95,000 distinct CDR3 sequences, roughly 5.1% of which are singletons, and about 3% rests with the top ten. Sample: blood, either unsorted or a sorted T cell fraction (not recorded which). The receptors here all came from a human donor who was either an allogeneic HSCT recipient or a stem cell or donor lymphocyte infusion donor (not recorded which). It is not recorded whose cells these are; they may come from a transplant donor.

Many counts were recorded for this clonotype. V and J are TRBV20-1 and TRBJ2-7; 7 bases align to TRBD1. Losses at the gene ends were 3 bases for V and 9 bases for J; bases not matched to a gene: 11. The V gene's germline CDR1 is DFQATT and CDR2 SNEGSKA (reference sequence). The CDR3 totals 13 residues. The DNA of the CDR3 is TGCAGTGCTAGTAGAGGGGGCTACACCTGGCAGTACTTC. It translates to CSASRGGYTWQYF.

In its sample, this clonotype was seen a few times. The chain uses TRBV7-3 and TRBJ2-1; 9 bases line up with TRBD1. The CDR3 has 14 residues. V lost 4 bases, J lost 10 bases, and 8 bases stayed unmatched. CDR1 is SGHTA and CDR2 is FQGTGA in the germline V gene. The CDR3 protein is CASSSGTGSWEQFF. The CDR3 DNA is TGTGCCAGCAGCTCCGGGACAGGGTCGTGGGAGCAGTTCTTC. Using reference TRBV7-3 and TRBJ2-1 for the parts outside the CDR3, the full variable domain is GAGVSQTPSNKVTEKGKYVELRCDPISGHTALYWYRQSLGQGPEFLIYFQGTGAADDSGLPNDRFFAVRPEGSVSTLKIQRTERGDSAVYLCASSSGTGSWEQFFGPGTRLTVL.

The table lists this clonotype with many counts. The rearrangement joins TRBV9 to TRBJ2-5; D is ambiguous. Germline values: CDR1 SGDLS, CDR2 YYNGEE. V was shortened by 3 bases and J by 4 bases, with 13 bases between the two germline ends. CDR3 size: 14 residues. CDR3 DNA sequence: TGTGCCAGCAGCGCCTCCCCTGGGGTAGAGACCCAGTACTTC. Residues: CASSASPGVETQYF.

Ten or more counts support this clonotype. V usage is TRBV7-3 and J usage is TRBJ2-1; TRBD2 aligns across 11 bases. CDR3 length equals 15 residues. The V segment lost 5 bases and the J segment 8 bases; nucleotides outside the gene matches: 8. CDR1 is SGHTA and CDR2 is FQGTGA in the germline V gene. The CDR3 nucleotides are TGTGCCAGCAGCGTACTAGCGGGGGATGGGCATGAGCAGTTCTTC. It yields the protein CASSVLAGDGHEQFF.

The gene calls are TRBV5-5 and TRBJ2-3; D is uncertain. Germline CDR1 is SGHKS and CDR2 is YYEKEE (reference sequence). V dropped 6 bases and J dropped 2 bases, with 10 bases sitting between them. The CDR3 covers 13 residues. The CDR3: CASTGWDTDTQYF. CDR3 nucleotide sequence: TGTGCCAGCACCGGCTGGGACACAGATACGCAGTATTTT.

This clonotype occurred many times. The V call is TRBV29-1, the J call TRBJ2-5; D could derive from TRBD1 or TRBD2 (6 bases each). In germline, CDR1 is SQVTM, CDR2 ANQGSEA. The CDR3 consists of 15 residues. Between the trimmed V and J ends, which lost 4 bases and 5 bases, there was a span of 20 bases. CDR3 protein: CSVANTGRRGETQYF. In DNA form, the CDR3 reads TGCAGCGTTGCTAATACAGGGAGGCGCGGGGAGACCCAGTACTTC.